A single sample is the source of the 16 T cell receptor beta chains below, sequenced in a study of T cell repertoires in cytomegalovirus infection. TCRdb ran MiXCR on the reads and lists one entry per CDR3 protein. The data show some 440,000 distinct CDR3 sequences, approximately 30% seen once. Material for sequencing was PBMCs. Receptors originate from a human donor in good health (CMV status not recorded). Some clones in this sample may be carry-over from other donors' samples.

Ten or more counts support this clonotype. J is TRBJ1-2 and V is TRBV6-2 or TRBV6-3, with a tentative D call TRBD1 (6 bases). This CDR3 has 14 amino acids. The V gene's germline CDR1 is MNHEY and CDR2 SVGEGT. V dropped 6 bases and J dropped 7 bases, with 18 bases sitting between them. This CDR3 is CASSRDIVFGGYTF. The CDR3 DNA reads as TGTGCCAGCAGCCGGGACATTGTTTTCGGTGGCTACACCTTC.

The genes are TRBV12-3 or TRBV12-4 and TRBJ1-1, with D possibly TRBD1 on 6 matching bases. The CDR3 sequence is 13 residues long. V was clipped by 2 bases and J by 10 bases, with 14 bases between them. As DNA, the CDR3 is TGTGCCAGCAGTTTAACTCTTGGCAGGGGAGCTTTCTTT. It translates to CASSLTLGRGAFF.

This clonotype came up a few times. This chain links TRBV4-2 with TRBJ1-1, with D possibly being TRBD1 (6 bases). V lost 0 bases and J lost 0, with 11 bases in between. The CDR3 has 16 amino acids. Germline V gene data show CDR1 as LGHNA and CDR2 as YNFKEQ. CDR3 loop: CASSQDPTGMNTEAFF. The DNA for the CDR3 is TGTGCCAGCAGCCAAGATCCCACAGGGATGAACACTGAAGCTTTCTTT.

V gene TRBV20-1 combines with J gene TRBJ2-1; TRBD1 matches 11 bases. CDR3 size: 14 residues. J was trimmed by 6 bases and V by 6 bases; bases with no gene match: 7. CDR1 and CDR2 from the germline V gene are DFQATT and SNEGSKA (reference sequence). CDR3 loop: CSATSGTGGNEQFF. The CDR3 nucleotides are TGCAGTGCAACTTCCGGGACAGGGGGCAATGAGCAGTTCTTC.

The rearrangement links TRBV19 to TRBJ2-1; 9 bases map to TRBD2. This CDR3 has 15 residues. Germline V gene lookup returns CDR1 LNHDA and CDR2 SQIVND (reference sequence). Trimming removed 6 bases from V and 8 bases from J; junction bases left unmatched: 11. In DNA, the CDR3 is TGTGCCAGTAGAGCTCCGGGACTAGCATCCCATGAGCAGTTCTTC. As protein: CASRAPGLASHEQFF.

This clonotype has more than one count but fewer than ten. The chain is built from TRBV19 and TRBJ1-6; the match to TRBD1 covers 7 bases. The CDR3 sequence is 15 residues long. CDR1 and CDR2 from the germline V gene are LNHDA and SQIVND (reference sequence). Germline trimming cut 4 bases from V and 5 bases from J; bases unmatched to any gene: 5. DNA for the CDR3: TGTGCCAGTAGTACCGGGACAGCCAATAATTCACCCCTCCACTTT. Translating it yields CASSTGTANNSPLHF.

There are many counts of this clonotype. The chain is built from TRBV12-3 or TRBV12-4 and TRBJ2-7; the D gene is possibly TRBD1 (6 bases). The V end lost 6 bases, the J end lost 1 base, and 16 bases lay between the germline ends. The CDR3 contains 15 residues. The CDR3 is CASSSPGTISYEQYF. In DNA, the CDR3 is TGTGCCAGCAGCTCCCCCGGGACAATTTCCTACGAGCAGTACTTC.

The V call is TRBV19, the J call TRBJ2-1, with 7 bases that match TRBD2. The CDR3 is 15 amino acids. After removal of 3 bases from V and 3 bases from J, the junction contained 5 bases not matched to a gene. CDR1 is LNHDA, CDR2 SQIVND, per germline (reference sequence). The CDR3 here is CASSIRGDLYNEQFF. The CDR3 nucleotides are TGTGCCAGTAGTATCCGGGGGGACCTCTACAATGAGCAGTTCTTC. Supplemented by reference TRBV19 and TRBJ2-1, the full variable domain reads DGGITQSPKYLFRKEGQNVTLSCEQNLNHDAMYWYRQDPGQGLRLIYYSQIVNDFQKGDIAEGYSVSREKKESFPLTVTSAQKNPTAFYLCASSIRGDLYNEQFFGPGTRLTVL.

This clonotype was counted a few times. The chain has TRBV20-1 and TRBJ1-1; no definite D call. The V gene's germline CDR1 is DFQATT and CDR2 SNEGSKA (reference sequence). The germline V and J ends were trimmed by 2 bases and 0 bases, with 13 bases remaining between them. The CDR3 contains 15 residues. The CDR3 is CSARSSRLLNTEAFF. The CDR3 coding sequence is TGCAGTGCTAGATCCAGCCGATTACTGAACACTGAAGCTTTCTTT.

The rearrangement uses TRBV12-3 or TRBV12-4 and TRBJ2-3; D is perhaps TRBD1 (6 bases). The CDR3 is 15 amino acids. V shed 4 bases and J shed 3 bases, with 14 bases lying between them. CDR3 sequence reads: CASSSTGFVTDTQYF. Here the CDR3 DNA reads TGTGCCAGCAGTTCAACAGGGTTTGTTACAGATACGCAGTATTTT.

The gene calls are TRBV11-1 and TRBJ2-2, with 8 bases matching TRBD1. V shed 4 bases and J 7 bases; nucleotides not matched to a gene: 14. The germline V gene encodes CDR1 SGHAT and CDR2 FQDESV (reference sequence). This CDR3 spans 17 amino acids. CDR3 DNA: TGTGCCAGCAGCTCTTTCGAGGGCAGGGGGCGTAACGGGGAGCTGTTTTTT. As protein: CASSSFEGRGRNGELFF.

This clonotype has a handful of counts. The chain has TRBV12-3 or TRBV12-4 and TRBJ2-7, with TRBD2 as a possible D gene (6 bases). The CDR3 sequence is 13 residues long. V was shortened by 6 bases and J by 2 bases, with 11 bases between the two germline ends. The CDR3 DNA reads TGTGCCAGCAGGGCGGGACGGACCTACGAGCAGTACTTC. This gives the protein CASRAGRTYEQYF.

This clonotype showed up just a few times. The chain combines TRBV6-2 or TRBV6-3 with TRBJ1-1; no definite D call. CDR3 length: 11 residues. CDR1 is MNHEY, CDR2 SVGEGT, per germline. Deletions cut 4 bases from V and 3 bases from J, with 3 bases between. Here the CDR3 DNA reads TGTGCCAGCAGTTTACACACTGAAGCTTTCTTT. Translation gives CASSLHTEAFF.

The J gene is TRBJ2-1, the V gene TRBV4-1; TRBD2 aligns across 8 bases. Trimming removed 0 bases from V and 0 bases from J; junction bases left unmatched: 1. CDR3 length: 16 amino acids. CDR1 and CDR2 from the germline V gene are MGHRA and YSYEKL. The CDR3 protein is CASSQDSGNSYNEQFF. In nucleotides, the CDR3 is TGCGCCAGCAGCCAAGATAGCGGGAACTCCTACAATGAGCAGTTCTTC.

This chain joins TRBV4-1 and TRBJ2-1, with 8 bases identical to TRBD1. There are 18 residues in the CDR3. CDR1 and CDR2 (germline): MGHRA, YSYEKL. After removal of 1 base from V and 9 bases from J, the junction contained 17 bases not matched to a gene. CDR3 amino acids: CASSQATGAHPRSSEQFF. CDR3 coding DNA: TGCGCCAGCAGCCAAGCGACAGGGGCTCATCCGAGGAGTAGTGAGCAGTTCTTC.

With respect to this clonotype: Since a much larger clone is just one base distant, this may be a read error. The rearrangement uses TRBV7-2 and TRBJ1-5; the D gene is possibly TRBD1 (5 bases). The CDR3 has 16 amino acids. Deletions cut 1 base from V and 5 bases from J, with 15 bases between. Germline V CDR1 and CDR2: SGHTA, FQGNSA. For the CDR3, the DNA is TGTGCCAGCAGCTTAGAACGGGCAGGACAACATCAGCCCCAGCATTTT. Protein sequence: CASSLERAGQHQPQHF.